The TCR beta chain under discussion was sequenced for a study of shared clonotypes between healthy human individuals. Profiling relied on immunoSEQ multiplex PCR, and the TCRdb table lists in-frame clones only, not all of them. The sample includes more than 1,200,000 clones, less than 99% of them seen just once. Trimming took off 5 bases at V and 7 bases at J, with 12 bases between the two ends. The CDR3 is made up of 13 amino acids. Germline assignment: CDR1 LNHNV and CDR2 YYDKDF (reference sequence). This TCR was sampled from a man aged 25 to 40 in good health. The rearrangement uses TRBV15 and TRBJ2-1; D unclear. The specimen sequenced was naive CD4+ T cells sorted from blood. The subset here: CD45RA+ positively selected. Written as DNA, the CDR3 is TGTGCCACCAGCCACCATAGTAAGAATGAGCAGTTCTTC. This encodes CATSHHSKNEQFF.